Below are 8 T cell receptor beta chains sequenced from a single sample in a study of T cell repertoires in cytomegalovirus infection. TCRdb recomputed calls from the reads with MiXCR, one row per CDR3 protein. This table has 700,000 to 850,000 distinct CDR3 sequences, 32% appearing once. Which antigens these TCRs recognize remains unknown. Sequencing used cultured CD8+ T cells from PBMCs, obtained from culture after CMV antigen stimulation. These receptors all come from a human donor in good health (CMV status not recorded). Some clones in this sample may be carry-over from other donors' samples.

There are a few counts of this clonotype. The rearrangement uses TRBV7-9 and TRBJ2-5; TRBD2 matches at 9 bases. CDR3 length: 16 residues. The germline V gene has CDR1 SEHNR and CDR2 FQNEAQ (reference sequence). Trimming at V came to 5 bases and at J to 2 bases, leaving 9 bases not matched to a gene. CDR3 loop: CASSTGAGGQQETQYF. The CDR3 DNA reads TGTGCCAGCAGCACCGGAGCGGGGGGTCAACAAGAGACCCAGTACTTC. Full variable domain (remainder filled in from reference TRBV7-9 and TRBJ2-5): DTGVSQNPRHKITKRGQNVTFRCDPISEHNRLYWYRQTLGQGPEFLTYFQNEAQLEKSRLLSDRFSAERPKGSFSTLEIQRTEQGDSAMYLCASSTGAGGQQETQYFGPGTRLLVL.

The rearrangement links TRBV2 to TRBJ1-2; the match to TRBD1 covers 7 bases. V gave up 9 bases and J gave up 4 bases; unmatched junction bases: 11. This CDR3 is built from 14 residues. From germline, CDR1 is SNHLY and CDR2 FYNNEI. The DNA for the CDR3 is TGTGCCAGAGCTAACAGGGGCTTGAGCTATGGCTACACCTTC. It yields the protein CARANRGLSYGYTF.

This clonotype was counted many times. J is TRBJ2-1 and V is TRBV7-6; TRBD1 agrees at 12 bases. The CDR3 is 16 residues long. CDR1 SGHVS and CDR2 FNYEAQ come from the germline V gene. V shed 5 bases and J 9 bases; nucleotides not matched to a gene: 11. CDR3 amino acids: CASSPCRDRGLCEQFF. The CDR3 DNA follows: TGTGCCAGCAGCCCCTGCCGGGACAGGGGGCTATGTGAGCAGTTCTTC.

This clonotype was observed a few times. The rearrangement links TRBV6-2 or TRBV6-3 to TRBJ2-3, with TRBD2 as a possible D gene (6 bases). Germline V gene lookup returns CDR1 MNHEY and CDR2 SVGEGT. The CDR3 loop spans 14 amino acids. V shed 5 bases and J shed 1 base, with 10 bases lying between them. This chain's CDR3 is CASSGGSRTDTQYF. Here the CDR3 DNA reads TGTGCCAGCAGTGGGGGGAGTCGCACAGATACGCAGTATTTT.

This clonotype has just a few counts. The CDR3 sequence: CASSLWGQGDLNQPQHF. CDR3 coding DNA: TGTGCCAGCAGTTTATGGGGACAGGGGGACCTCAATCAGCCCCAGCATTTT. J is TRBJ1-5 and V is TRBV27; 11 bases line up with TRBD1. Losses at the gene ends were 1 base for V and 3 bases for J; bases not matched to a gene: 5. CDR3 length: 17 residues. Germline values: CDR1 MNHEY, CDR2 SMNVEV (reference sequence).

This clonotype occurred a few times. The chain couples TRBV3-1 to TRBJ2-7; TRBD1 matches at 7 bases. This CDR3 has 14 amino acids. V shed 1 base, J shed 4 bases, and the junction held 4 bases outside the gene matches. CDR1 and CDR2 from the germline V gene are LGHDT and YNNKEL (reference sequence). The CDR3 spells CASSQGTGEYEQYV. The CDR3 region has the DNA TGTGCCAGCAGCCAAGGTACAGGGGAGTACGAGCAGTACGTC.

A single count supports this clonotype. The chain is built from TRBV15 and TRBJ1-1; possible D gene TRBD1, 6 bases. This CDR3 is 21 amino acids long. V was cut by 3 bases and J by 1 base, with 30 bases left in between. Germline-derived CDR1 and CDR2 are LNHNV and YYDKDF (reference sequence). DNA of the CDR3: TGTGCCACCAGCAGCCGTTACACCTGGGGGGGGCAGACAGGAACGAACACTGAAGCTTTCTTT. It is translated as CATSSRYTWGGQTGTNTEAFF.

This clonotype was counted many times. This rearrangement joins TRBV6-1 to TRBJ2-1, with 9 bases lining up with TRBD1. In germline, CDR1 is MNHNS, CDR2 SASEGT. The junction had 5 bases not matched to a gene; V was cut back by 5 bases and J by 3 bases. The CDR3 length is 15 residues. CDR3 nucleotide sequence: TGTGCCAGCAGTCCTCGGACAGGGGACTACAATGAGCAGTTCTTC. Encoded protein: CASSPRTGDYNEQFF.